This TCR beta chain originates from a study of low-dose radiotherapy and immunotherapy resistance in tumors. Study-wide background: Every 2 weeks, cohort 1 got 0.5 Gy, reaching 6.5 Gy to the planning target volume. Those assigned to Cohort 2 were treated with 1 Gy per fraction every two weeks (13 Gy in total over 26 weeks). Treatment included intravenous cyclophosphamide dosed at 200 mg/m2 every two weeks, one day before radiation and immunotherapy.

Trimming at V came to 6 bases and at J to 0 bases, leaving 9 bases not matched to a gene. The CDR3 is 15 residues long. CDR1 is DFQATT and CDR2 is SNEGSKA in the germline V gene (reference sequence). Alpha and beta chains were covered, as first-strand cDNA relied on TRAV- and TRBV-specific primers. Amplification, which lasted around 21 PCR cycles, used a constant-region primer and V-primer adapter to amplify TCRs. TCRdb reanalysed the reads using MiXCR and keeps one entry per CDR3 protein. The table includes 75,000 to 95,000 distinct CDR3 sequences, more than 8.5% detected once. A few counts support this clonotype. The time point: before trial treatment. Donors were given nivolumab, ipilimumab, aspirin, low-dose cyclophosphamide and low-dose radiotherapy.

The sample consisted of PBMCs, taken before treatment. This chain links TRBV20-1 with TRBJ1-1; 8 bases line up with TRBD1. The sequence was obtained from a male donor with prostate cancer. The CDR3 nucleotides read TGCAGTGCGGAAGGACAGGGCGTGATGAACACTGAAGCTTTCTTT. The encoded protein is CSAEGQGVMNTEAFF.